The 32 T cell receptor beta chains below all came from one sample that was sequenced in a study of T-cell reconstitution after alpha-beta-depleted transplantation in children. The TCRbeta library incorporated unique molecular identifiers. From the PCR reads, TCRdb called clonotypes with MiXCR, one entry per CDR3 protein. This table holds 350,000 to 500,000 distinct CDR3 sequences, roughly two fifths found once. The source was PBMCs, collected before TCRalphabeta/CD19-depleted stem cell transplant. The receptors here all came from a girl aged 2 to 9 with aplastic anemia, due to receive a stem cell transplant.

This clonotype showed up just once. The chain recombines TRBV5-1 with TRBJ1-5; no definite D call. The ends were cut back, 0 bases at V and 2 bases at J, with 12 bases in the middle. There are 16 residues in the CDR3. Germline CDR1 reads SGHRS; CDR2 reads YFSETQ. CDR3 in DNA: TGCGCCAGCAGCTTGGTTTCCCAGAGTGGCAATCAGCCCCAGCATTTT. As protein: CASSLVSQSGNQPQHF.

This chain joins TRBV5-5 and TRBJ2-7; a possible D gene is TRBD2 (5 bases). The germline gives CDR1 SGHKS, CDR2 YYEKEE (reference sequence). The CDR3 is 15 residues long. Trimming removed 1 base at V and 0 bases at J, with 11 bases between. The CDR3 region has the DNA TGTGCCAGCAGCTTGTATCCGGGGAGCTCCTACGAGCAGTACTTC. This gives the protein CASSLYPGSSYEQYF.

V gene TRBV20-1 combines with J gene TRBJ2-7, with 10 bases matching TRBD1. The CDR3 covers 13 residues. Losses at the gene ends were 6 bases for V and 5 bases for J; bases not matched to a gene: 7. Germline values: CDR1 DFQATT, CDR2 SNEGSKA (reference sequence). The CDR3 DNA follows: TGCAGTGCGATCTGGGGGACAGGGGACGAGCAGTACTTC. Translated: CSAIWGTGDEQYF.

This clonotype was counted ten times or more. The DNA of the CDR3 is TGTGCCAGCAGTGCGCTTCGAGCGGGAGGGTACAATGAGCAGTTCTTC. This gives the protein CASSALRAGGYNEQFF. This chain links TRBV6-1 with TRBJ2-1; the match to TRBD2 covers 10 bases. Germline assignment: CDR1 MNHNS and CDR2 SASEGT. The CDR3 runs to 16 residues. After removal of 4 bases from V and 4 bases from J, the junction contained 7 bases not matched to a gene.

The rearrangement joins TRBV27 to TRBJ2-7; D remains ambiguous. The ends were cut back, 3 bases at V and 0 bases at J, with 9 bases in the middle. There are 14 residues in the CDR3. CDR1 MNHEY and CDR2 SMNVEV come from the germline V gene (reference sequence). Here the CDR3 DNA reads TGTGCCAGCAGTTTTAGAGACAACTCCTACGAGCAGTACTTC. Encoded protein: CASSFRDNSYEQYF.

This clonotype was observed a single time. The CDR3 DNA follows: TGCGCCAGCAGCTTGGCCGGGTGGGGCTACACCTTC. Its protein product is CASSLAGWGYTF. The V call is TRBV5-1, the J call TRBJ1-2; no reliable D call. Germline V gene sequence: CDR1 SGHRS, CDR2 YFSETQ. This CDR3 is built from 12 residues. The ends were cut back, 0 bases at V and 8 bases at J, with 8 bases in the middle.

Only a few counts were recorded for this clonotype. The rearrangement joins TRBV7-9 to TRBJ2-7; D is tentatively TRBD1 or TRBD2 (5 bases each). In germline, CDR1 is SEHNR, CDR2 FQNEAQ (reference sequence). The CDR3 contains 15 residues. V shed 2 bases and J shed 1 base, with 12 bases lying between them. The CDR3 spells CASSLSWDPSYEQYF. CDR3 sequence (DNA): TGTGCCAGCAGCTTAAGTTGGGACCCTTCCTACGAGCAGTACTTC. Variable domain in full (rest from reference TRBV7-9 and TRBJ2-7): DTGVSQNPRHKITKRGQNVTFRCDPISEHNRLYWYRQTLGQGPEFLTYFQNEAQLEKSRLLSDRFSAERPKGSFSTLEIQRTEQGDSAMYLCASSLSWDPSYEQYFGPGTRLTVT.

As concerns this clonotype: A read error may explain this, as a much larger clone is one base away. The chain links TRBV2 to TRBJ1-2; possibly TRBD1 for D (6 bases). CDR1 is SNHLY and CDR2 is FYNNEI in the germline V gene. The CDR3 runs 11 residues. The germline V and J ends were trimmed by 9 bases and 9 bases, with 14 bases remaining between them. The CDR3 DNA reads TGTGCCAGTAGCCAGGGGTTATGCTACACCTTC. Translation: CASSQGLCYTF.

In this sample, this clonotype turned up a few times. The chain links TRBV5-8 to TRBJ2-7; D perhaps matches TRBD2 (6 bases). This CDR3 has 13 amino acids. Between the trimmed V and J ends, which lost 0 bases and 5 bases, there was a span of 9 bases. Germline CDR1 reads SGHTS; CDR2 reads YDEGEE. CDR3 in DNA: TGTGCCAGCAGCTTGGAAGGAGGGAACGAGCAGTACTTC. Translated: CASSLEGGNEQYF.

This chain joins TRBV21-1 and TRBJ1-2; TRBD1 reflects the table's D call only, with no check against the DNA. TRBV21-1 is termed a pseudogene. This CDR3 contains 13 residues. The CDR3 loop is CASSQRTGSGYTF. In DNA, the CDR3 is TGTGCCAGCAGCCAACGGACAGGGTCTGGCTACACCTTC.

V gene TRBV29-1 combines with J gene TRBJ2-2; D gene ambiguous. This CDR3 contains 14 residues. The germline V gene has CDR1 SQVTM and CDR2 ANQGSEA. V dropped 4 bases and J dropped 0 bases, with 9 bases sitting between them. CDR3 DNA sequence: TGCAGCGTTGTGGCAGGCGCGAACACCGGGGAGCTGTTTTTT. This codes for CSVVAGANTGELFF.

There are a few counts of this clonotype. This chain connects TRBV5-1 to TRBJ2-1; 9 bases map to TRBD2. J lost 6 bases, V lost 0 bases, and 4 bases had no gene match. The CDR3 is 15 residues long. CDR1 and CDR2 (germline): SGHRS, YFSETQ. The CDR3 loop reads CASSLDGLAPNEQFF. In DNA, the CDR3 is TGCGCCAGCAGCTTGGACGGACTAGCGCCCAATGAGCAGTTCTTC. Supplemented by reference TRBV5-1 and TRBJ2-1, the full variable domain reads KAGVTQTPRYLIKTRGQQVTLSCSPISGHRSVSWYQQTPGQGLQFLFEYFSETQRNKGNFPGRFSGRQFSNSRSEMNVSTLELGDSALYLCASSLDGLAPNEQFFGPGTRLTVL.

This CDR3 is CASRPPGLAFETQYF. In DNA form, the CDR3 reads TGTGCCAGCAGACCACCGGGACTAGCCTTCGAGACCCAGTACTTC. The V call is TRBV3-1, the J call TRBJ2-5; 9 bases are a match to TRBD2. The V segment lost 6 bases and the J segment 5 bases; nucleotides outside the gene matches: 10. Germline values: CDR1 LGHDT, CDR2 YNNKEL (reference sequence). This CDR3 spans 15 amino acids.

The chain's CDR3 is CASSLASGSSYEQYF. The CDR3 DNA is TGTGCCAGCAGCTTAGCTAGCGGGAGCTCCTACGAGCAGTACTTC. The gene calls are TRBV7-8 and TRBJ2-7, with 9 bases identical to TRBD2. The CDR3 is 15 amino acids. The J segment lost 0 bases and the V segment lost 0 bases, leaving 0 bases of the junction unmatched. Germline CDR1 reads SGHVS; CDR2 reads FQNEAQ.

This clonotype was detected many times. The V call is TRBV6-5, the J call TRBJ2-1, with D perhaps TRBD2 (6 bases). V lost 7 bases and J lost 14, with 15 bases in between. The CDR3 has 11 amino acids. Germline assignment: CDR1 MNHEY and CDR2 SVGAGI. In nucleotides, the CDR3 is TGTGCCAGCATAGGAGGGAGGCGAGAGTTCTTC. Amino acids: CASIGGRREFF.

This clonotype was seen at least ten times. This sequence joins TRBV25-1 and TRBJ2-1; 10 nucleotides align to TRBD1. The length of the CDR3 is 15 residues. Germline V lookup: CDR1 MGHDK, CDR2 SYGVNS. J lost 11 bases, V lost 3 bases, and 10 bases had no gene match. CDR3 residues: CASSDDRGLHGKQFF. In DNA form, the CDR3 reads TGTGCCAGCAGTGATGACAGGGGGCTTCATGGGAAGCAGTTCTTC.

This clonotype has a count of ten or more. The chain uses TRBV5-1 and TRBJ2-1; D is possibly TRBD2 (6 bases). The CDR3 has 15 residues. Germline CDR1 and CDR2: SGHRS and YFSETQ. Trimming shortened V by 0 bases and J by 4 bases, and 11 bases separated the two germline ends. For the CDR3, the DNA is TGCGCCAGCAGCTTGGGGACTATGTTGTACAATGAGCAGTTCTTC. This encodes CASSLGTMLYNEQFF. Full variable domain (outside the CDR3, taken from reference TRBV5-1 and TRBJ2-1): KAGVTQTPRYLIKTRGQQVTLSCSPISGHRSVSWYQQTPGQGLQFLFEYFSETQRNKGNFPGRFSGRQFSNSRSEMNVSTLELGDSALYLCASSLGTMLYNEQFFGPGTRLTVL.

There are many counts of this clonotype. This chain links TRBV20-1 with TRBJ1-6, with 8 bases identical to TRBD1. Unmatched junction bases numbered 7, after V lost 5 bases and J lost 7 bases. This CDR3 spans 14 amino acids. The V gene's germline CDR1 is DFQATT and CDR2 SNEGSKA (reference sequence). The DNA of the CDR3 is TGCAGTGCTCTCGGGACAGGATGGAATTCACCCCTCCACTTT. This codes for CSALGTGWNSPLHF.

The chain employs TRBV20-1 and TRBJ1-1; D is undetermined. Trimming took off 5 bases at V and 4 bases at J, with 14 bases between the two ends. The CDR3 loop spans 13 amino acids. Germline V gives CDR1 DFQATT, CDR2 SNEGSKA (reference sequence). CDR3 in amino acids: CSAPVPLGTEAFF. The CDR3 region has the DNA TGCAGTGCTCCCGTCCCTTTGGGCACTGAAGCTTTCTTT.

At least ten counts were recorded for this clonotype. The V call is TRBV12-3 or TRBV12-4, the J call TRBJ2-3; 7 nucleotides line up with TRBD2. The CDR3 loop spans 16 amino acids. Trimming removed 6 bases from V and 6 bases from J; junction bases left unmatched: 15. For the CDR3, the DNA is TGTGCCAGCAGCCTACAGGCGGGAGAGGGGCAGGATACGCAGTATTTT. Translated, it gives CASSLQAGEGQDTQYF.

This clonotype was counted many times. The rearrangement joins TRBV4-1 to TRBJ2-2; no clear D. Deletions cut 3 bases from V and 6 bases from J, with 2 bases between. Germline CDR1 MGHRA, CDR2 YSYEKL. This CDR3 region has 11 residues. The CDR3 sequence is CASSQAGELFF. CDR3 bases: TGCGCCAGCAGCCAGGCCGGGGAGCTGTTTTTT.

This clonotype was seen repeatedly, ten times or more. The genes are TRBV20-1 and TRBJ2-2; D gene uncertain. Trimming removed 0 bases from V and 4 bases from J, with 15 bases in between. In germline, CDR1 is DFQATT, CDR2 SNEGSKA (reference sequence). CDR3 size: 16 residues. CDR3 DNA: TGCAGTGCTAGAGATTTGAACATGGAAGGCACCGGGGAGCTGTTTTTT. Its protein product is CSARDLNMEGTGELFF.

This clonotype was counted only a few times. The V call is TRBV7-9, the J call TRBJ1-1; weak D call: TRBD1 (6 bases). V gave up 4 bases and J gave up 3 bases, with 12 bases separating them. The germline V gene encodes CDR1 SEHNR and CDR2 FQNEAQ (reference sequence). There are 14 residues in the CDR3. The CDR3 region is CASSYGTRDTEAFF. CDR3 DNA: TGTGCCAGCAGCTACGGGACAAGAGACACTGAAGCTTTCTTT. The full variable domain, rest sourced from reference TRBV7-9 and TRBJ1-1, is DTGVSQNPRHKITKRGQNVTFRCDPISEHNRLYWYRQTLGQGPEFLTYFQNEAQLEKSRLLSDRFSAERPKGSFSTLEIQRTEQGDSAMYLCASSYGTRDTEAFFGQGTRLTVV.

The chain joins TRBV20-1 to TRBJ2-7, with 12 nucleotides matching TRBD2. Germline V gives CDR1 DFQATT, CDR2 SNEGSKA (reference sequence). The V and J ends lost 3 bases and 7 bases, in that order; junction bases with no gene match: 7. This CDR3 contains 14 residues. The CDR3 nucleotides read TGCAGTGCTAGTCTAGCGGGAGGGCCGGTTGAGCAGTACTTC. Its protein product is CSASLAGGPVEQYF.

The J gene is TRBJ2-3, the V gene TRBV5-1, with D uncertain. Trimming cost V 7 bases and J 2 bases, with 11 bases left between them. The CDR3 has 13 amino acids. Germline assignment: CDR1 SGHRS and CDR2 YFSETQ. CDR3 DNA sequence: TGCGCCAGCGCTGACATCTCCACAGATACGCAGTATTTT. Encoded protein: CASADISTDTQYF.

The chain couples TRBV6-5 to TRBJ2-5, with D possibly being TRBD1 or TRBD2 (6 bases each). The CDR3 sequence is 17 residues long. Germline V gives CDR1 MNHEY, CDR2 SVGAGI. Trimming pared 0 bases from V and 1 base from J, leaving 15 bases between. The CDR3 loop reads CASSYSGVRGLQETQYF. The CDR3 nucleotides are TGTGCCAGCAGTTACTCGGGGGTCCGGGGGCTCCAAGAGACCCAGTACTTC.

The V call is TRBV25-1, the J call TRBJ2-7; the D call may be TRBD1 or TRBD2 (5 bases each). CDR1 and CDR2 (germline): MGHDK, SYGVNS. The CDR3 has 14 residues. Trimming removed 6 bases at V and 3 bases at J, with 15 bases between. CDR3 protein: CASRAPGRGYEQYF. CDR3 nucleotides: TGTGCCAGCAGAGCACCGGGACGGGGCTACGAGCAGTACTTC.

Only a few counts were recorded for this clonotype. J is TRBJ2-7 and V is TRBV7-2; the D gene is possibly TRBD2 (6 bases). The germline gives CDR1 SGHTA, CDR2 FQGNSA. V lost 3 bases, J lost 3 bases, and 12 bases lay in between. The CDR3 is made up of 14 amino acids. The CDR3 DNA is TGTGCCAGCAGCTTGGCCCCTAGCGTCTACGAGCAGTACTTC. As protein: CASSLAPSVYEQYF.

This CDR3 reads CSVEGVAGLYSYEQYF. The DNA of the CDR3 is TGCAGCGTTGAAGGGGTAGCGGGACTCTATTCCTACGAGCAGTACTTC. V gene TRBV29-1 combines with J gene TRBJ2-7; 8 bases are a match to TRBD2. The V gene end was trimmed by 1 base and the J gene end by 1 base; junction bases not matched to a gene: 9. Germline V CDR1 and CDR2: SQVTM, ANQGSEA. The CDR3 covers 16 residues.

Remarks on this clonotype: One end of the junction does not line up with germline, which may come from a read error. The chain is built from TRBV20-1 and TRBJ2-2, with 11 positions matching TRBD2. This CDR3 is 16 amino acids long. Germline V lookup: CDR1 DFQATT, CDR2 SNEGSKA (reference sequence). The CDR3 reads CCAARLAGWNTGELFF. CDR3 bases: TGCTGTGCAGCCCGACTAGCGGGATGGAATACCGGGGAGCTGTTTTTT.

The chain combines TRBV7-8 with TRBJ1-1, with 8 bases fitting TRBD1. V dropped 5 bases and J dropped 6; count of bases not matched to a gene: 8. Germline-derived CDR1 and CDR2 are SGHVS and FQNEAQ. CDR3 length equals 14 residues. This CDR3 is CASSPWTGSSEAFF. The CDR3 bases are TGTGCCAGCAGCCCCTGGACAGGGAGTTCTGAAGCTTTCTTT.

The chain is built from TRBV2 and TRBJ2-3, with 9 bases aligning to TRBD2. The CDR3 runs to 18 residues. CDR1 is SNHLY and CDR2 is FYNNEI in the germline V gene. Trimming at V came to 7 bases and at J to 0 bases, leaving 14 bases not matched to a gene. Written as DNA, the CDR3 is TGTGCCAGCATCCTGGCTAGCGGGATAGGCGCGAGCACAGATACGCAGTATTTT. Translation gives CASILASGIGASTDTQYF.